The 5 T cell receptor beta chains presented below share a single source sample, sequenced in a study of CD8+CD57+ T cells in acquired aplastic anemia. Genomic DNA, the template, was used for profiling of the TCR beta VDJ and CDR3. TCRdb recomputed calls from the reads with MiXCR, one row per CDR3 protein. Here the sample spans 200,000 or so distinct CDR3 sequences, under 70% being singletons. Sequenced material: sorted CD4+, CD8+, or CD8+CD57+ T cells (not recorded which) from PBMCs. The receptor set was obtained from a human donor with severe aplastic anemia or a healthy control (not recorded which).

This clonotype turned up a few times. The genes are TRBV2 and TRBJ1-1; 8 nucleotides agree with TRBD1. J lost 1 base, V lost 10 bases, and 14 bases had no gene match. The CDR3 totals 16 residues. Germline CDR1 reads SNHLY; CDR2 reads FYNNEI. The CDR3: CATKPGQGAGNTEAFF. The CDR3 nucleotides are TGTGCCACGAAACCAGGTCAGGGGGCGGGGAACACTGAAGCTTTCTTT.

This clonotype was seen a single time. The CDR3 region has the DNA TGTGCCAGCTTCTCCGGGACCTCTTTTACAGATACGCAGTATTTT. Its translation is CASFSGTSFTDTQYF. The chain combines TRBV11-2 with TRBJ2-3; D may correspond to TRBD1 or TRBD2 (5 bases each). V lost 8 bases and J 3 bases, leaving 18 bases between the germline ends. CDR1 and CDR2 from the germline V gene are SGHAT and FQNNGV. This CDR3 has 15 residues.

The table lists this clonotype with a count of one. The CDR3 bases are TGCGCCAGCAGCCCCGGCCCAGGGCAGTACGAAGCTTTCTTT. Amino acids: CASSPGPGQYEAFF. The chain recombines TRBV5-1 with TRBJ1-1, with a possible D match to TRBD1 (5 bases). The CDR3 contains 14 residues. CDR1 is SGHRS, CDR2 YFSETQ, per germline. The V end lost 4 bases, the J end lost 8 bases, and 18 bases lay between the germline ends.

The J gene is TRBJ2-2, the V gene TRBV20-1, with 9 bases identical to TRBD2. The CDR3 consists of 15 residues. The V gene's germline CDR1 is DFQATT and CDR2 SNEGSKA (reference sequence). V shed 7 bases and J 2 bases; nucleotides not matched to a gene: 8. The CDR3 DNA follows: TGCAGTGTCGGACATAGCGGGAGTAACACCGGGGAGCTGTTTTTT. Its protein is CSVGHSGSNTGELFF.

The rearrangement joins TRBV5-1 to TRBJ2-7; D not certain. The ends were cut back, 0 bases at V and 5 bases at J, with 9 bases in the middle. This CDR3 is 13 amino acids long. Per the germline V gene, CDR1 is SGHRS and CDR2 is YFSETQ. The CDR3 region has the DNA TGCGCCAGCAGCTTGGACCAGTGGCACGAGCAGTACTTC. Its translation is CASSLDQWHEQYF. Filled out from reference TRBV5-1 and TRBJ2-7, the complete variable domain reads KAGVTQTPRYLIKTRGQQVTLSCSPISGHRSVSWYQQTPGQGLQFLFEYFSETQRNKGNFPGRFSGRQFSNSRSEMNVSTLELGDSALYLCASSLDQWHEQYFGPGTRLTVT.